The 9 T cell receptor beta chains reported below all come from one sample, sequenced in a study of CD8+CD57+ T cells in acquired aplastic anemia. Genomic DNA constituted the template upon which TCR beta VDJ and CDR3 profiling was performed. In TCRdb, the reads were re-called with MiXCR into one record per CDR3 protein. The sample includes about 110,000 distinct CDR3 sequences, approximately 48% of them seen just once. Sequenced: sorted CD4+, CD8+, or CD8+CD57+ T cells (not recorded which) from PBMCs. Every receptor here comes from a human donor in good health, serving as a control.

This clonotype came up many times. The J gene is TRBJ1-2, the V gene TRBV20-1; D might be TRBD1 (6 bases). Germline loops: CDR1 DFQATT, CDR2 SNEGSKA (reference sequence). Trimming shortened V by 6 bases and J by 9 bases, and 17 bases separated the two germline ends. The CDR3 runs 12 residues. Here the CDR3 DNA reads TGCAGTGCCGACGGGGGCTTGGCGAGCTACACCTTC. Translation gives CSADGGLASYTF.

This chain uses TRBV2 with TRBJ1-2; weak D call: TRBD1 (6 bases). CDR1 and CDR2 from the germline V gene are SNHLY and FYNNEI. V was trimmed by 6 bases and J by 4 bases, leaving 12 bases between them. The CDR3 spans 13 residues. The CDR3 nucleotides are TGTGCCAGCAGCCCTGGACAGTCCTATGGCTACACCTTC. Its protein is CASSPGQSYGYTF.

The chain links TRBV2 to TRBJ2-3; possibly TRBD2 for D (6 bases). The CDR3 is made up of 13 amino acids. Germline CDR1 and CDR2: SNHLY and FYNNEI. Trimming removed 4 bases from V and 5 bases from J, with 10 bases in between. The CDR3 nucleotides are TGTGCCAGCAGTGCAATGGGGGGAGATACGCAGTATTTT. Translated: CASSAMGGDTQYF.

Ten or more counts support this clonotype. The gene calls are TRBV19 and TRBJ1-1; TRBD1 might be the D (6 bases). Germline CDR1 and CDR2: LNHDA and SQIVND (reference sequence). Trimming stripped 4 bases from V and 10 bases from J, with 10 bases between. This CDR3 is 11 amino acids long. The CDR3 protein is CASSTLQGAFF. The DNA of the CDR3 is TGTGCCAGTAGTACCTTACAGGGAGCTTTCTTT.

The genes are TRBV29-1 and TRBJ1-2; possible D gene TRBD1, 5 bases. CDR3 length equals 13 residues. Germline loops: CDR1 SQVTM, CDR2 ANQGSEA. V lost 6 bases to trimming and J lost 8 bases, with 19 bases between them. CDR3 sequence: CSVSDMGPGGYTF. The CDR3 bases are TGCAGCGTGTCGGACATGGGGCCAGGGGGCTACACCTTC.

The CDR3 nucleotides read TGTGCCAGCAAATCGACACTTAACTATGGCTACACCTTC. It codes for CASKSTLNYGYTF. The chain joins TRBV2 to TRBJ1-2; D uncertain. CDR1 and CDR2 from the germline V gene are SNHLY and FYNNEI. The germline V and J ends were trimmed by 7 bases and 1 base, with 10 bases remaining between them. This CDR3 contains 13 residues.

V gene TRBV2 combines with J gene TRBJ1-5; D is ambiguous. Germline V gene lookup returns CDR1 SNHLY and CDR2 FYNNEI. This CDR3 contains 14 residues. Trimming stripped 7 bases from V and 0 bases from J, with 10 bases between. The CDR3 DNA is TGTGCCAGCACCGGGTATTATAGCAATCAGCCCCAGCATTTT. This sequence encodes CASTGYYSNQPQHF. Using reference TRBV2 and TRBJ1-5 for the parts outside the CDR3, the full variable domain is EPEVTQTPSHQVTQMGQEVILRCVPISNHLYFYWYRQILGQKVEFLVSFYNNEISEKSEIFDDQFSVERPDGSNFTLKIRSTKLEDSAMYFCASTGYYSNQPQHFGDGTRLSIL.

There are many counts of this clonotype. DNA for the CDR3: TGTGCCAGCAGCCAGGGCTTTAGCGGGGGGACAGATACGCAGTATTTT. It is translated as CASSQGFSGGTDTQYF. This rearrangement joins TRBV7-2 to TRBJ2-3; 10 nucleotides agree with TRBD2. The CDR3 sequence is 16 residues long. Germline CDR1 and CDR2: SGHTA and FQGNSA. V was pared by 5 bases and J by 3 bases, with 8 bases of the junction left unmatched. The full variable domain, its missing parts supplied by reference TRBV7-2 and TRBJ2-3, is GAGVSQSPSNKVTEKGKDVELRCDPISGHTALYWYRQSLGQGLEFLIYFQGNSAPDKSGLPSDRFSAERTGGSVSTLTIQRTQQEDSAVYLCASSQGFSGGTDTQYFGPGTRLTVL.

This clonotype showed up many times. CDR3 protein: CASSNYGTGNNEQFF. The CDR3 DNA follows: TGTGCCAGTAGTAATTACGGGACAGGCAACAATGAGCAGTTCTTC. The V gene is TRBV19, the J gene TRBJ2-1, with TRBD1 matching over 8 bases. Germline assignment: CDR1 LNHDA and CDR2 SQIVND (reference sequence). The CDR3 extends over 15 amino acids. V shed 4 bases, J shed 5 bases, and the junction held 7 bases outside the gene matches.